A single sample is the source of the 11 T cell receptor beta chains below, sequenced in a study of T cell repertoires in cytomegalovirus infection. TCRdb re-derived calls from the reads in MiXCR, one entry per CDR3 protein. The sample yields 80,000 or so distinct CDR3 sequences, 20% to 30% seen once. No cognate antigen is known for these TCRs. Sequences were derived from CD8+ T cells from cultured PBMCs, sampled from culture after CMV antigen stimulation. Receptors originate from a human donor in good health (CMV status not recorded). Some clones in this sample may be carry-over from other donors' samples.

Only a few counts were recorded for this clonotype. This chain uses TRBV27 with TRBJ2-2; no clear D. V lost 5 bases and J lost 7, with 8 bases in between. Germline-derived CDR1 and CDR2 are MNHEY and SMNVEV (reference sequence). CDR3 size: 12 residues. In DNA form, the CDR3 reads TGTGCCAGCAGTACCCCGGGCGGGGAGCTGTTTTTT. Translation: CASSTPGGELFF.

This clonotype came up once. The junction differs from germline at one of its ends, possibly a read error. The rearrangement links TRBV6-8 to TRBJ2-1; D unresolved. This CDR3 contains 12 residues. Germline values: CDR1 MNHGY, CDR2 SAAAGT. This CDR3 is CVSSPGVIEQFF. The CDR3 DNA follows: TGTGTCAGCAGTCCAGGAGTTATTGAGCAGTTCTTC.

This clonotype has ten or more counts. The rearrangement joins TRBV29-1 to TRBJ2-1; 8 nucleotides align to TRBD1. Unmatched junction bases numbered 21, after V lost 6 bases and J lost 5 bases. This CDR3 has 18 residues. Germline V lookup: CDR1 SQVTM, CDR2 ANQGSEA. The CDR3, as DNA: TGCAGCGTCCGTGATGGCGGCGCGGGGACAGGACTCAACAATGAGCAGTTCTTC. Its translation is CSVRDGGAGTGLNNEQFF.

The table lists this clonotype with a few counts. For the CDR3, the DNA is TGTGCCATCAGTGGACTGCGTACCGGGCGAGGTACGCAGTATTTT. Translating gives CAISGLRTGRGTQYF. The V gene is TRBV10-3, the J gene TRBJ2-3, with D unclear. V lost 4 bases to trimming and J lost 8 bases, with 19 bases between them. CDR3 length: 15 residues. The germline gives CDR1 ENHRY, CDR2 SYGVKD.

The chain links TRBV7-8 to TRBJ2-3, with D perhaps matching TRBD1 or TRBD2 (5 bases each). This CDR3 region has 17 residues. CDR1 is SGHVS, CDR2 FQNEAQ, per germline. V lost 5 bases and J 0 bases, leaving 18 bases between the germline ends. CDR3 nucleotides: TGTGCCAGCAGCGGGAGACAGCGAACAGCTAGCACAGATACGCAGTATTTT. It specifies CASSGRQRTASTDTQYF.

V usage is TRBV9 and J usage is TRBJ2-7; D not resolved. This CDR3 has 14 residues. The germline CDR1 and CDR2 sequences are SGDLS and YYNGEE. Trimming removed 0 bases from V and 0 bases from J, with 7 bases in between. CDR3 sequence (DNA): TGTGCCAGCAGCGTAGGCGGTGACTCCTACGAGCAGTACTTC. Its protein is CASSVGGDSYEQYF.

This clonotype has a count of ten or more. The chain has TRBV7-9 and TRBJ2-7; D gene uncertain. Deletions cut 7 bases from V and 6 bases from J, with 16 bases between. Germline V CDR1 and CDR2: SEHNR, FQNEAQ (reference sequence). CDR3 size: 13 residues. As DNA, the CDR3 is TGTGCCAGCACCCCACAGTTTGATGGCGAGCAGTACTTC. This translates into CASTPQFDGEQYF.

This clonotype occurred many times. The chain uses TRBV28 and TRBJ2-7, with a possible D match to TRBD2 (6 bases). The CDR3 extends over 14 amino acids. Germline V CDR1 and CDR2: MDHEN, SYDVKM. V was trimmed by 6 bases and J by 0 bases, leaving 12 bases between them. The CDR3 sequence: CASRLEGTSYEQYF. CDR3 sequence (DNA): TGTGCCAGCAGGTTGGAGGGCACCTCCTACGAGCAGTACTTC.

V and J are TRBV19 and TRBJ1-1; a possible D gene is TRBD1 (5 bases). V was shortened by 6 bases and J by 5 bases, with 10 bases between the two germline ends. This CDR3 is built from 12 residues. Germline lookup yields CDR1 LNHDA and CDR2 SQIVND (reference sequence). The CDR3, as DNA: TGTGCCAGTAGGGATCAGGGAACTGAAGCTTTCTTT. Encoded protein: CASRDQGTEAFF. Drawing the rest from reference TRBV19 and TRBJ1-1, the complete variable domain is DGGITQSPKYLFRKEGQNVTLSCEQNLNHDAMYWYRQDPGQGLRLIYYSQIVNDFQKGDIAEGYSVSREKKESFPLTVTSAQKNPTAFYLCASRDQGTEAFFGQGTRLTVV.

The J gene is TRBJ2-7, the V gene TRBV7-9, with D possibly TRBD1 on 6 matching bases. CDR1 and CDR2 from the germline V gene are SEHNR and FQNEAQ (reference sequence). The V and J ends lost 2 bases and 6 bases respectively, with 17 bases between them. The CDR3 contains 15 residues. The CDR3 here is CASSLPGVGVPEQYF. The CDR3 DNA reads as TGTGCCAGCAGCTTACCAGGGGTGGGAGTTCCCGAGCAGTACTTC. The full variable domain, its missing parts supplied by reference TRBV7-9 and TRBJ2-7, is DTGVSQNPRHKITKRGQNVTFRCDPISEHNRLYWYRQTLGQGPEFLTYFQNEAQLEKSRLLSDRFSAERPKGSFSTLEIQRTEQGDSAMYLCASSLPGVGVPEQYFGPGTRLTVT.

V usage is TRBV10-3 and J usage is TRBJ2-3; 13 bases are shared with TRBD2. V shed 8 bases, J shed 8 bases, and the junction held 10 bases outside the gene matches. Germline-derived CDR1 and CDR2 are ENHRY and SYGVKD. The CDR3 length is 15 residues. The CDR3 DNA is TGTGCCATCGACACTAGCGGGAGGGCCTCAGGTACGCAGTATTTT. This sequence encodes CAIDTSGRASGTQYF.